This T cell receptor beta chain was recovered during a study of blood T cell repertoires in COVID-19. Background on the study: Researchers got acute and convalescent COVID-19 samples from the United States, Italy and Spain. PBMCs, B-cell-depleted T cells, or T cells were the source of the cDNA or gDNA that made up the material.

Germline values: CDR1 MNHEY, CDR2 SMNVEV (reference sequence). This CDR3 spans 16 amino acids. The J segment lost 2 bases and the V segment lost 3 bases, leaving 8 bases of the junction unmatched. As processed by the authors: Reference gene primers were amplified, and this amplification served to estimate nucleated cell counts. The table came from immunoSEQ multiplex PCR; TCRdb's copy has only in-frame clones and leaves some out. V and J calls and clone size are given by that table; D and trimming were obtained from the DNA. The sample holds 20,000 or so clones, approximately 81% seen once. The chain joins TRBV27 to TRBJ2-7, with 9 bases aligning to TRBD2. This sequence originates from a man aged 40-49 years with acute or convalescent COVID-19. The sample consisted of peripheral blood. CDR3 residues: CASSLGAGGFTYEQYF. CDR3 nucleotide sequence: TGTGCCAGCAGTTTGGGGGCGGGAGGGTTTACCTACGAGCAGTACTTC.